The T cell receptor beta chain under discussion was sequenced for a study of OX40 agonist ivuxolimab in advanced cancers. Study-wide context: An anti-OX40 (CD134) antibody with agonistic activity, ivuxolimab, was administered to patients.

Study-level points and caveats: Some of the nonresponding patients also showed low levels of normalized T-cell clonal expansion. Both CD4+ and CD8+ T cell populations in blood had undergone clonal expansion by week 6 at 0.1 to 3.0 mg/kg.

This clone was seen once. As yet, its antigen is unknown. Profiling relied on immunoSEQ multiplex PCR, and the TCRdb table lists in-frame clones only, not all of them. The top ten clones hold around 0.58% of a sample with some 96,000 clones, around 93% of them seen once. This CDR3 comprises 14 residues. The V and J ends lost 3 bases and 1 base respectively, with 9 bases between them. CDR1 and CDR2 (germline): SGHTA, FQGTGA. This clonotype originated in an adult with an advanced solid tumor such as melanoma, head and neck, liver or kidney cancer. The chain is built from TRBV7-3 and TRBJ1-1; D remains ambiguous. The sample here was CD4+ or CD8+ T cells sorted from blood, taken in a trial of the OX40 agonist ivuxolimab. CDR3 sequence reads: CASSLGTGNTEAFF. The CDR3 region has the DNA TGTGCCAGCAGCTTGGGAACCGGGAACACTGAAGCTTTCTTT.